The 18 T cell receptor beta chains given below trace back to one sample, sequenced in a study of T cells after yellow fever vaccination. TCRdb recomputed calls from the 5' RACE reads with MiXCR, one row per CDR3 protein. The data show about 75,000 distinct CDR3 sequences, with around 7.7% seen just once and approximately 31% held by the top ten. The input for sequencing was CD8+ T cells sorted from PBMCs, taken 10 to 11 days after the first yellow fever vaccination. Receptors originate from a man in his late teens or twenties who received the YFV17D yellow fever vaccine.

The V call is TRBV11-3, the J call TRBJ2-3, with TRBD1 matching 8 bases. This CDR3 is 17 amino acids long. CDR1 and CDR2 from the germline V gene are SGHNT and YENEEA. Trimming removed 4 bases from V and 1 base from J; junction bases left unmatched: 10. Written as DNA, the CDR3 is TGTGCCAGCAGCTCTCGACAGGGGATGGGGGGCACAGATACGCAGTATTTT. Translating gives CASSSRQGMGGTDTQYF.

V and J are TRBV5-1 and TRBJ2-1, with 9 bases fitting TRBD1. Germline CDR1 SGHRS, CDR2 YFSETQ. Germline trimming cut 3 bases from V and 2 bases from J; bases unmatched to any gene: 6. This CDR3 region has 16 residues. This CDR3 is CASSWKGQGAYNEQFF. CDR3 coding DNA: TGCGCCAGCAGCTGGAAGGGACAGGGCGCCTACAATGAGCAGTTCTTC.

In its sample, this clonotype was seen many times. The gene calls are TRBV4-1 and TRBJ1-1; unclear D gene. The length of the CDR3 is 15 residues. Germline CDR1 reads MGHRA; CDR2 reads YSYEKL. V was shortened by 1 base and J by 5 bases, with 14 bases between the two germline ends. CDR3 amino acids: CASSQVSRGNTEAFF. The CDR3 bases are TGCGCCAGCAGCCAAGTGTCCCGAGGCAATACTGAAGCTTTCTTT.

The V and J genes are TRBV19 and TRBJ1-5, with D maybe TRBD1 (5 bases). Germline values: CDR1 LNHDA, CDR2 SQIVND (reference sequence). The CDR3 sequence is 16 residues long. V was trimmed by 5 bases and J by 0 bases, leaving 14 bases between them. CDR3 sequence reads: CASSPLSGTSNQPQHF. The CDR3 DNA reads TGTGCCAGTAGTCCCCTGTCAGGGACTAGCAATCAGCCCCAGCATTTT. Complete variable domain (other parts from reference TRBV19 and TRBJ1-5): DGGITQSPKYLFRKEGQNVTLSCEQNLNHDAMYWYRQDPGQGLRLIYYSQIVNDFQKGDIAEGYSVSREKKESFPLTVTSAQKNPTAFYLCASSPLSGTSNQPQHFGDGTRLSIL.

The CDR3 coding sequence is TGTGCCAGTAGTATATGGGGAAACGGCTACACCTTC. Its protein is CASSIWGNGYTF. The rearrangement links TRBV19 to TRBJ1-2; D is unresolved. This CDR3 has 12 residues. From germline, CDR1 is LNHDA and CDR2 SQIVND (reference sequence). Between the trimmed V and J ends, which lost 2 bases and 8 bases, there was a span of 9 bases.

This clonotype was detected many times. CDR3: CASSLSDRDTGELFF. In nucleotides, the CDR3 is TGTGCCAGCAGTTTATCCGACAGGGACACCGGGGAGCTGTTTTTT. The chain links TRBV28 to TRBJ2-2; 7 bases fit TRBD1. J lost 3 bases, V lost 1 base, and 2 bases had no gene match. This CDR3 has 15 residues. From germline, CDR1 is MDHEN and CDR2 SYDVKM.

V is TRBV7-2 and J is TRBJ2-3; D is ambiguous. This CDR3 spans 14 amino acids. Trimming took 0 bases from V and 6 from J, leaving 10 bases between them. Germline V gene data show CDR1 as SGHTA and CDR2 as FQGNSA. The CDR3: CASSLANVADTQYF. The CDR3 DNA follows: TGTGCCAGCAGCTTAGCGAACGTGGCGGATACGCAGTATTTT.

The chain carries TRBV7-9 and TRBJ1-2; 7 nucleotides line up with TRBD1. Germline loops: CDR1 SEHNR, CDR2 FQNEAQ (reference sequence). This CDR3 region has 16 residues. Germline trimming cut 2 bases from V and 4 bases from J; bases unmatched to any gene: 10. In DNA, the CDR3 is TGTGCCAGCAGCTTAATGCAGGGGGAAGTTTTCTATGGCTACACCTTC. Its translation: CASSLMQGEVFYGYTF.

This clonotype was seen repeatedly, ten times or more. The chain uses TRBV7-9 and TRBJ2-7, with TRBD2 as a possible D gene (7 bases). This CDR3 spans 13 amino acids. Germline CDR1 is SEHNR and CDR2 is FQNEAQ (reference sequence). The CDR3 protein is CAGGETVSYEQYF. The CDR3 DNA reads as TGTGCAGGGGGGGAGACGGTCTCCTACGAGCAGTACTTC. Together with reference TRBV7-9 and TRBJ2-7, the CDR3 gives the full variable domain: DTGVSQNPRHKITKRGQNVTFRCDPISEHNRLYWYRQTLGQGPEFLTYFQNEAQLEKSRLLSDRFSAERPKGSFSTLEIQRTEQGDSAMYLCAGGETVSYEQYFGPGTRLTVT.

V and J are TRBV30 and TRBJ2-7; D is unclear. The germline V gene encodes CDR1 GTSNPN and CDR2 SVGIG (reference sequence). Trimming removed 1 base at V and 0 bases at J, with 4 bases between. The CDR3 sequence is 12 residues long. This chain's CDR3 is CAWSALSYEQYF. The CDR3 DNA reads TGTGCCTGGAGTGCTCTCTCCTACGAGCAGTACTTC.

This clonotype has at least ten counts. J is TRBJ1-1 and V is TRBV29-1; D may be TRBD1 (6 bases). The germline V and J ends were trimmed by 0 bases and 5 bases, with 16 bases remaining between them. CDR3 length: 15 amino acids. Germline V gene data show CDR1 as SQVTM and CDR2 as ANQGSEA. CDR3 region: CSVEDPDKGGTEAFF. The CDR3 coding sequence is TGCAGCGTTGAAGACCCGGACAAGGGGGGGACTGAAGCTTTCTTT.

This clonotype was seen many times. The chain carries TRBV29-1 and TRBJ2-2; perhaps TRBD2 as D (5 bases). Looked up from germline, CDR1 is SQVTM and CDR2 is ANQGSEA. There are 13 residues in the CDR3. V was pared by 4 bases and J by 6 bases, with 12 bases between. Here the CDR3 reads CSVGTLGAGELFF. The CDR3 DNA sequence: TGCAGCGTTGGTACACTAGGCGCCGGGGAGCTGTTTTTT.

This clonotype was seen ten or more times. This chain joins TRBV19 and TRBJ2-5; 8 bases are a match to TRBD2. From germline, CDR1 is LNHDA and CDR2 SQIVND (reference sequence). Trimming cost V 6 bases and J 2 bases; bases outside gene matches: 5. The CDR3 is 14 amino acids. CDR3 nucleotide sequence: TGTGCCAGTAGGGAGCGGGGGTTACAAGAGACCCAGTACTTC. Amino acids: CASRERGLQETQYF.

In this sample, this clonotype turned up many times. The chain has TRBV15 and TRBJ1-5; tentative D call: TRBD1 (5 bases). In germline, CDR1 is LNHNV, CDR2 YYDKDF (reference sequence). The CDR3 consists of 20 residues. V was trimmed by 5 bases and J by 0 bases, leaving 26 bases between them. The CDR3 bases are TGTGCCACCAGCTCCCAGGGACCCCGAGTGGTATCGGATAGCAATCAGCCCCAGCATTTT. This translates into CATSSQGPRVVSDSNQPQHF.

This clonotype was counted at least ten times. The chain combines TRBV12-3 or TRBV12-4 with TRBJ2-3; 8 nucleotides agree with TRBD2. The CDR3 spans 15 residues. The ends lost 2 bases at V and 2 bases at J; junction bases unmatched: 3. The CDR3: CASSLLAGYTDTQYF. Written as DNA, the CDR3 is TGTGCCAGCAGTTTATTAGCGGGGTACACAGATACGCAGTATTTT.

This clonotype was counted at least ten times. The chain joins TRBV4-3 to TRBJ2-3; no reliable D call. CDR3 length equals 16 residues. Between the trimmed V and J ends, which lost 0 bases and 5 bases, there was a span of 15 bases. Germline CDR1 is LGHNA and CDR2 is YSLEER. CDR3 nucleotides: TGCGCCAGCAGCCAAGAATCCCCGGAGTGGAAAGATACGCAGTATTTT. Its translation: CASSQESPEWKDTQYF.

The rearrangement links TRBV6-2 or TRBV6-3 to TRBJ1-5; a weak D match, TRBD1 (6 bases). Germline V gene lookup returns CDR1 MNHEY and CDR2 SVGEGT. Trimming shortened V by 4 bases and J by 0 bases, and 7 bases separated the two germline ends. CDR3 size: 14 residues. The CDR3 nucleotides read TGTGCCAGCAGTTGGACAGCTAGCAATCAGCCCCAGCATTTT. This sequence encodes CASSWTASNQPQHF.

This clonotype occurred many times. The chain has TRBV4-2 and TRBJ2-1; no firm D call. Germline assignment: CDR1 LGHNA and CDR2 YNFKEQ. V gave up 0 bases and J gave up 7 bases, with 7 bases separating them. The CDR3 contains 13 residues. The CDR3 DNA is TGTGCCAGCAGCCAAGAGGTAGGGAATGAGCAGTTCTTC. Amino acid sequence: CASSQEVGNEQFF.